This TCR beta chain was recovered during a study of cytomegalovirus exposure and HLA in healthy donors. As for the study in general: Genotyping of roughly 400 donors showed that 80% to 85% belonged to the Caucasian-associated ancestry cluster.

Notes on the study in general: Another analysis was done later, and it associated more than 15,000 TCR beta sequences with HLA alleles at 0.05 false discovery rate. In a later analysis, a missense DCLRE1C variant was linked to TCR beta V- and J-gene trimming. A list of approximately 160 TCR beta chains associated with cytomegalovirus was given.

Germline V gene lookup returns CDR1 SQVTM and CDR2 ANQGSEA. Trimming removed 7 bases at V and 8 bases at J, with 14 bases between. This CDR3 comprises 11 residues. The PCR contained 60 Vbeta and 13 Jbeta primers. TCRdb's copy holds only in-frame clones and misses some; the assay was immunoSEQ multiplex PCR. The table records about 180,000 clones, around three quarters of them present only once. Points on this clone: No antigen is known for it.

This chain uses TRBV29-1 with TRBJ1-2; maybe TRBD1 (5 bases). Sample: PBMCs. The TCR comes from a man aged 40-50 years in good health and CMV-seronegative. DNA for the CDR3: TGCAGCGCCCCGACGGGGGAAGGCTACACCTTC. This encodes CSAPTGEGYTF.